Following are 2 T cell receptor beta chains from one sample sequenced in a study of T cell responses to AZD1222 COVID-19 vaccine. TCRdb keeps only in-frame clones here, not all; method: immunoSEQ multiplex PCR. This table has about 270,000 clones, approximately 94% appearing once. The sequences come from peripheral blood, collected 28 days after the second AZD1222 dose. The receptor source for this set is an adult who received the AZD1222 COVID-19 vaccine.

The V call is TRBV18, the J call TRBJ1-4, with 8 bases lining up with TRBD1. Germline V gives CDR1 KGHSH, CDR2 LQKENI. With 1 base clipped from V and 6 bases from J, the junction kept 4 bases outside the gene matches. The CDR3 is 15 amino acids. The chain's CDR3 is CASSPRGQAHEKLFF. Here the CDR3 DNA reads TGTGCCAGCTCACCACGGGGACAGGCACATGAAAAACTGTTTTTT.

The chain links TRBV12-3 or TRBV12-4 to TRBJ1-5, with D unclear. Trimming removed 2 bases from V and 7 bases from J, with 9 bases in between. CDR3 length: 13 amino acids. CDR3 in amino acids: CASSLTDGQPQHF. CDR3 nucleotides: TGTGCCAGCAGTTTAACAGATGGCCAGCCCCAGCATTTT.